A single sample is the source of the 18 T cell receptor beta chains below, sequenced in a study of T-cell reconstitution after alpha-beta-depleted transplantation in children. Unique molecular identifiers were built into the TCRbeta library. TCRdb independently ran MiXCR on the PCR reads; one entry per CDR3 protein. The data show about 600,000 distinct CDR3 sequences, with 13% seen just once and about 2.2% held by the top ten. The sample consisted of PBMCs, mostly from graft donor cells, taken 360 days after TCRalphabeta/CD19-depleted stem cell transplant. These receptor sequences come from a male patient younger than 18 who had a stem cell transplant for acute myeloid leukemia, so the T cells may come from the graft donor.

V is TRBV18 and J is TRBJ2-1; D call uncertain. The germline CDR1 and CDR2 sequences are KGHSH and LQKENI. The ends were cut back, 0 bases at V and 6 bases at J, with 9 bases in the middle. The length of the CDR3 is 14 residues. The CDR3 loop is CASSPPMLINEQFF. As DNA, the CDR3 is TGTGCCAGCTCACCACCGATGCTTATCAATGAGCAGTTCTTC. Filled out from reference TRBV18 and TRBJ2-1, the complete variable domain reads NAGVMQNPRHLVRRRGQEARLRCSPMKGHSHVYWYRQLPEEGLKFMVYLQKENIIDESGMPKERFSAEFPKEGPSILRIQQVVRGDSAAYFCASSPPMLINEQFFGPGTRLTVL.

The chain uses TRBV24-1 and TRBJ2-1, with TRBD2 matching over 14 bases. Per the germline V gene, CDR1 is KGHDR and CDR2 is SFDVKD. The CDR3 length is 17 residues. Unmatched junction bases numbered 7, after V lost 0 bases and J lost 10 bases. The CDR3 bases are TGTGCCACCAGTGATTTGGTAAGGACTAGCGGGAGGACCGAGCAGTTCTTC. Protein product: CATSDLVRTSGRTEQFF.

The V and J genes are TRBV4-3 and TRBJ2-1; 13 nucleotides match TRBD2. V was pared by 4 bases and J by 2 bases, with 8 bases of the junction left unmatched. This CDR3 spans 18 amino acids. The germline V gene has CDR1 LGHNA and CDR2 YSLEER. CDR3 region: CASSRHHGTSGTYNEQFF. CDR3 bases: TGCGCCAGCAGCCGTCATCACGGGACTAGCGGGACCTACAATGAGCAGTTCTTC.

This clonotype was detected a few times. The J gene is TRBJ2-4, the V gene TRBV7-2, with 7 nucleotides matching TRBD2. This CDR3 has 15 residues. V lost 5 bases and J lost 4; bases outside the gene matches: 8. The germline V gene encodes CDR1 SGHTA and CDR2 FQGNSA. The CDR3 is CASSPGGTTKNIQYF. The DNA of the CDR3 is TGTGCCAGCAGCCCAGGCGGGACTACTAAAAACATTCAGTACTTC.

The V gene is TRBV28, the J gene TRBJ1-6; D gene uncertain. Trimming removed 4 bases at V and 14 bases at J, with 21 bases between. The CDR3 runs 15 residues. Germline lookup yields CDR1 MDHEN and CDR2 SYDVKM. Here the CDR3 DNA reads TGTGCCAGCAGTTCGACCCCCGAATCCCTTAGGTCCCTCCACTTT. It encodes CASSSTPESLRSLHF.

This clonotype has more than one count but fewer than ten. The chain employs TRBV29-1 and TRBJ2-1; no definite D call. Between the trimmed V and J ends, which lost 4 bases and 6 bases, there was a span of 10 bases. The V gene's germline CDR1 is SQVTM and CDR2 ANQGSEA. The CDR3 extends over 12 amino acids. The chain's CDR3 is CSVVVGGNEQFF. The DNA for the CDR3 is TGCAGCGTTGTAGTGGGTGGCAATGAGCAGTTCTTC.

This clonotype was detected only a few times. The chain couples TRBV7-3 to TRBJ2-1; unclear D gene. The germline V and J ends were trimmed by 5 bases and 2 bases, with 19 bases remaining between them. Germline V gene lookup returns CDR1 SGHTA and CDR2 FQGTGA. There are 17 residues in the CDR3. The CDR3 spells CASSLDHSGTPYNEQFF. CDR3 in DNA: TGTGCCAGCAGCCTAGACCACTCGGGCACACCCTACAATGAGCAGTTCTTC.

In this sample, this clonotype turned up a few times. The chain links TRBV29-1 to TRBJ1-5, with D possibly TRBD1 on 6 matching bases. Germline V gene sequence: CDR1 SQVTM, CDR2 ANQGSEA. The V gene lost 6 bases and the J gene lost 2 bases, with 14 bases spanning the gap. The CDR3 length is 14 residues. The CDR3 reads CSVRTAGRNQPQHF. The CDR3 coding sequence is TGCAGCGTCAGGACAGCCGGACGCAATCAGCCCCAGCATTTT.

This clonotype was counted a few times. The CDR3 loop is CSARGGTGGTDTQYF. DNA for the CDR3: TGCAGTGCTAGAGGCGGGACAGGGGGCACAGATACGCAGTATTTT. V is TRBV20-1 and J is TRBJ2-3, with 10 bases fitting TRBD1. V shed 1 base, J shed 1 base, and the junction held 2 bases outside the gene matches. Germline CDR1 DFQATT, CDR2 SNEGSKA (reference sequence). The CDR3 has 15 residues.

This clonotype was observed a handful of times. The chain couples TRBV7-2 to TRBJ2-7; D gene unclear. CDR1 and CDR2 from the germline V gene are SGHTA and FQGNSA. Trimming took 1 base from V and 6 from J, leaving 16 bases between them. The CDR3 runs 15 residues. This chain's CDR3 is CASSLERTLLSEQYF. CDR3 DNA sequence: TGTGCCAGCAGCTTAGAACGGACCCTGCTGAGCGAGCAGTACTTC.

The chain uses TRBV2 and TRBJ2-7, with a tentative D call TRBD2 (6 bases). The germline V and J ends were trimmed by 2 bases and 2 bases, with 13 bases remaining between them. Germline loops: CDR1 SNHLY, CDR2 FYNNEI. The CDR3 consists of 15 residues. CDR3 nucleotide sequence: TGTGCCAGCAGTGAACCTCCGGGGGTTGCCTACGAGCAGTACTTC. Amino acid sequence: CASSEPPGVAYEQYF.

CDR3 sequence (DNA): TGCAGTGCTAGCTTGCCCCCCTACGAGCAGTACTTC. Encoded protein: CSASLPPYEQYF. The rearrangement joins TRBV20-1 to TRBJ2-7; no reliable D call. The CDR3 sequence is 12 residues long. Trimming took 3 bases from V and 2 from J, leaving 8 bases between them. Per germline, CDR1 DFQATT and CDR2 SNEGSKA (reference sequence).

At least ten counts were recorded for this clonotype. V is TRBV12-3 or TRBV12-4 and J is TRBJ2-3, with 9 nucleotides matching TRBD2. Trimming removed 3 bases from V and 6 bases from J; junction bases left unmatched: 10. The CDR3 totals 16 residues. The CDR3 protein is CASSFGAGGPSDTQYF. DNA of the CDR3: TGTGCCAGCAGTTTCGGGGCGGGAGGGCCCTCGGATACGCAGTATTTT.

V is TRBV9 and J is TRBJ2-2; D remains ambiguous. The V gene's germline CDR1 is SGDLS and CDR2 YYNGEE. V lost 0 bases and J 0 bases, leaving 15 bases between the germline ends. This CDR3 region has 18 residues. The CDR3 DNA is TGTGCCAGCAGCGTAGTGGGAAGCATGACTTCGAACACCGGGGAGCTGTTTTTT. Protein sequence: CASSVVGSMTSNTGELFF.

This clonotype was found a few times. V usage is TRBV5-1 and J usage is TRBJ2-3; D is uncertain. This CDR3 spans 15 amino acids. The V gene's germline CDR1 is SGHRS and CDR2 YFSETQ. V was shortened by 1 base and J by 2 bases, with 11 bases between the two germline ends. The CDR3: CASSLMSQPTDTQYF. DNA of the CDR3: TGCGCCAGCAGCTTGATGAGCCAACCCACAGATACGCAGTATTTT.

This clonotype was seen a few times. The chain couples TRBV20-1 to TRBJ2-5; TRBD1 agrees at 8 bases. Germline V lookup: CDR1 DFQATT, CDR2 SNEGSKA (reference sequence). CDR3 length equals 15 residues. V shed 5 bases and J 3 bases; nucleotides not matched to a gene: 11. The CDR3 DNA sequence: TGCAGTGCTTCCATCTGGACAGGGTGGAAAGAGACCCAGTACTTC. This sequence encodes CSASIWTGWKETQYF.

The genes are TRBV20-1 and TRBJ1-1, with a weak D call TRBD1 (5 bases). Germline values: CDR1 DFQATT, CDR2 SNEGSKA (reference sequence). V shed 3 bases and J shed 4 bases, with 15 bases lying between them. The CDR3 has 14 residues. The CDR3 DNA sequence: TGCAGTGCTAGTTGGCAGGGCGAGGGCACTGAAGCTTTCTTT. It encodes CSASWQGEGTEAFF.

This clonotype showed up just a few times. V gene TRBV3-1 combines with J gene TRBJ2-5; 9 nucleotides match TRBD2. Losses at the gene ends were 1 base for V and 0 bases for J; bases not matched to a gene: 3. This CDR3 spans 16 amino acids. CDR1 and CDR2 (germline): LGHDT, YNNKEL (reference sequence). The CDR3 spells CASSQVSGGYQETQYF. In nucleotides, the CDR3 is TGTGCCAGCAGCCAAGTGAGCGGGGGGTACCAAGAGACCCAGTACTTC.